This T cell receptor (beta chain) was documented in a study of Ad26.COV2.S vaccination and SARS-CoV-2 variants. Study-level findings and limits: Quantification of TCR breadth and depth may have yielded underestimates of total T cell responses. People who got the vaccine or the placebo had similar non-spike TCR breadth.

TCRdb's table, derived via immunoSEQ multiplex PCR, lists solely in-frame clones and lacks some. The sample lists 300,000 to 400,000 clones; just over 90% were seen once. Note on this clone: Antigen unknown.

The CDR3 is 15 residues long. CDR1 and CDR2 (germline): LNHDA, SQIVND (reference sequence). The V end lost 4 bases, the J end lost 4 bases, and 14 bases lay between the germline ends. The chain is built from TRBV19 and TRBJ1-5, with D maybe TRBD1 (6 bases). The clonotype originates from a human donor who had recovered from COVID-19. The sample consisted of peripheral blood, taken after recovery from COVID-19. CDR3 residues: CASSKYRDINQPQHF. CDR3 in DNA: TGTGCCAGTAGTAAGTACAGGGACATTAATCAGCCCCAGCATTTT.